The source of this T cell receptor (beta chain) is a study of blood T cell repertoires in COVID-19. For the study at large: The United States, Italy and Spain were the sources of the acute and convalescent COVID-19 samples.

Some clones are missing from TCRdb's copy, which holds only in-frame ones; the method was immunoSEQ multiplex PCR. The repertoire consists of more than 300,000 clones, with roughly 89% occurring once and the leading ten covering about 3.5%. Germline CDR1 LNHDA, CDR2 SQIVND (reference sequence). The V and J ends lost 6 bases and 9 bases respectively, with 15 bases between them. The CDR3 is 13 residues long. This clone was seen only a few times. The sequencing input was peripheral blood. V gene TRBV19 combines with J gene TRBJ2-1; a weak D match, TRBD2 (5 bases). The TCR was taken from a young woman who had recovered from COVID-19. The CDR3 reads CASSQSYRGEQFF. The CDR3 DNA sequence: TGTGCCAGTAGCCAGTCATATCGGGGTGAGCAGTTCTTC.